This T cell receptor (beta chain) derives from a study of graft-versus-host responses after intestinal transplantation. The method was immunoSEQ multiplex PCR; TCRdb's version includes in-frame clones alone and lacks a portion of them. The table has about 120,000 clones, approximately 92% seen once; the top ten hold around 0.12%. A remark on this clone: The antigen remains unidentified.

V was clipped by 4 bases and J by 0 bases, with 8 bases between them. Germline CDR1 and CDR2: KGHSH and LQKENI. The CDR3 runs to 14 residues. Findings and caveats of the study: An association linked early post-transplant HvG declines with peak circulating GvH clone levels.

The source is a human donor who received an intestinal transplant. The V call is TRBV18, the J call TRBJ2-3; no clear D. Sequencing was performed on unstimulated CD4+ T cells sorted from spleen or lymph node cells, taken before intestinal transplant. CDR3 region: CASSLPGSTDTQYF. DNA for the CDR3: TGTGCCAGCTCACTCCCCGGGAGCACAGATACGCAGTATTTT.